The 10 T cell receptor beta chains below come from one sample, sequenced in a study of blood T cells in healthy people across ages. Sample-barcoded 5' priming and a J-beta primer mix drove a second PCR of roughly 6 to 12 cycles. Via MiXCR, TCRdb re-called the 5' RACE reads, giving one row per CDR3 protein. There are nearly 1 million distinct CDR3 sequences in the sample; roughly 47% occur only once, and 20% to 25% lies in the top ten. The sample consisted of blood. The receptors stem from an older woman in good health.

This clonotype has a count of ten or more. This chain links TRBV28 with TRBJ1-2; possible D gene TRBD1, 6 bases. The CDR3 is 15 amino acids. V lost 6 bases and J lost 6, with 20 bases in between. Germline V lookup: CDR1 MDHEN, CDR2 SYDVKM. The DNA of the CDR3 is TGTGCCAGCAGCCCATCGCGGGGGCGCAGGAATGGCTACACCTTC. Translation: CASSPSRGRRNGYTF.

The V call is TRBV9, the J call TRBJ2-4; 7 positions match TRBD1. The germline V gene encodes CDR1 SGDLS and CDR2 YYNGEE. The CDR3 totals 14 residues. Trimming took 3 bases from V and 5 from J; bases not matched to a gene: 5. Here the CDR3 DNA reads TGTGCCAGCAGCGGAGGGGGCGTCCAAAACATTCAGTACTTC. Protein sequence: CASSGGGVQNIQYF. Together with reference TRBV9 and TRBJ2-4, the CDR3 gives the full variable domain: DSGVTQTPKHLITATGQRVTLRCSPRSGDLSVYWYQQSLDQGLQFLIQYYNGEERAKGNILERFSAQQFPDLHSELNLSSLELGDSALYFCASSGGGVQNIQYFGAGTRLSVL.

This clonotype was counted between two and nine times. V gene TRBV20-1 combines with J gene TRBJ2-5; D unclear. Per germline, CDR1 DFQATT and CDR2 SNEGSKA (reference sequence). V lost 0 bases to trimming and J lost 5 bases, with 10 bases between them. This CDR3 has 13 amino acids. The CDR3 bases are TGCAGTGCTAGAGAGGTTCCGGGCGAGACCCAGTACTTC. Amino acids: CSAREVPGETQYF.

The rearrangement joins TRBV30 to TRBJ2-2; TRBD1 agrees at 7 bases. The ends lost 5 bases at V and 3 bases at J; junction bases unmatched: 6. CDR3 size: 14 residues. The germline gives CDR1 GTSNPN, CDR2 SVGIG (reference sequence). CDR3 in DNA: TGTGCCTGGGATTACGGGACAGACACCGGGGAGCTGTTTTTT. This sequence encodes CAWDYGTDTGELFF.

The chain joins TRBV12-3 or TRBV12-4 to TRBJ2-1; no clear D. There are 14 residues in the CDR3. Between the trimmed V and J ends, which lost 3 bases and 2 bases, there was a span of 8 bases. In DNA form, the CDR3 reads TGTGCCAGCAGTTTCGCATTAGCCTACAATGAGCAGTTCTTC. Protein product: CASSFALAYNEQFF.

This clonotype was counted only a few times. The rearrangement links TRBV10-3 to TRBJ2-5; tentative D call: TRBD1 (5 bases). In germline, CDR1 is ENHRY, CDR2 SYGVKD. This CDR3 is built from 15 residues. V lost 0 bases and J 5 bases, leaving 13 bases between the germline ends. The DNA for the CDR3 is TGTGCCATCAGTGAGTCGCCCGCAGGGTCTGAGACCCAGTACTTC. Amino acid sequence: CAISESPAGSETQYF.

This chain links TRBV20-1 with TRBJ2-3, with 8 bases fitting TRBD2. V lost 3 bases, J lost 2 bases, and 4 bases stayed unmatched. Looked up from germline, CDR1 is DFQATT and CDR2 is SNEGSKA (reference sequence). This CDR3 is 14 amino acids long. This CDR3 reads CSASAGLVTDTQYF. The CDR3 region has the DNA TGCAGTGCTAGTGCGGGACTAGTCACAGATACGCAGTATTTT.

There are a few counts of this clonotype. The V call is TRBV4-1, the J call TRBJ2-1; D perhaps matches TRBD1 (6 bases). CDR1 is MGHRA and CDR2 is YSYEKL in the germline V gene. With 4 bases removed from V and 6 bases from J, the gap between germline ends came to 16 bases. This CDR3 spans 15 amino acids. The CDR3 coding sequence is TGCGCCAGCAGCCGAACAGGGCGGAACGGCAATGAGCAGTTCTTC. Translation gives CASSRTGRNGNEQFF.

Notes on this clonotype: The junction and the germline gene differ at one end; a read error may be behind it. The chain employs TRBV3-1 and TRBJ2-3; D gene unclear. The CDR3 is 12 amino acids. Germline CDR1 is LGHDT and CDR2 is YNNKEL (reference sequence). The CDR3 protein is CASSQVRGTRYF. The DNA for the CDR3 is TGTGCCAGCAGCCAAGTAAGAGGTACGCGGTATTTT.

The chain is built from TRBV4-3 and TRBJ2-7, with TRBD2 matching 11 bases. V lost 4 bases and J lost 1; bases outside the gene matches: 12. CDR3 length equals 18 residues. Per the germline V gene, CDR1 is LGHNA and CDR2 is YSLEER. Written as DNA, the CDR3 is TGCGCCAGCAGCCGCCTCACCCCCACTAGCGGGAGTTCCTACGAGCAGTACTTC. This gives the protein CASSRLTPTSGSSYEQYF.